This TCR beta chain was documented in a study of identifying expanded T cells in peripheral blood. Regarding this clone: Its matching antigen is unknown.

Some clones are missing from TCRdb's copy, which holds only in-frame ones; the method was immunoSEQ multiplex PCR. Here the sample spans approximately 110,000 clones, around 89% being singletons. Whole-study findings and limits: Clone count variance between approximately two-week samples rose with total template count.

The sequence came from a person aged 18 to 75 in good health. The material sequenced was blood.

CDR3 sequence (DNA): TGTGCCAGCAGCCAAGCCATGATGAATGAGCAGTTCTTC. It is translated as CASSQAMMNEQFF. The chain joins TRBV4-2 to TRBJ2-1; no reliable D call. The CDR3 contains 13 residues. Germline loops: CDR1 LGHNA, CDR2 YNFKEQ. Trimming left V 1 base short and J 7 bases short, with 8 bases between.